This paragraph reports one T cell receptor beta chain. Its target is unknown. The data were obtained in a study of T cell therapy after organ transplantation. Across the study: Of about ten patients, eight responded clinically and two did not. Across 2 to 6 intravenous infusions, patients got a median of 1.92 x 10^8 CMV-specific T cells. Study-wide results and caveats: Post-therapy CD8 clonality change correlated inversely with pretherapy clonality.

The time point denotes: 20-29 weeks after completion of therapy. Patients were solid-organ transplant recipients with drug-resistant or recurrent cytomegalovirus. Repertoires were generated with immunoSEQ multiplex PCR, while TCRdb's copy carries only in-frame clones and drops some. The profile shows some 17,000 clones, 65% to 90% of them singletons. The CDR3 consists of 18 residues. CDR1 is LGHNA and CDR2 is YNFKEQ in the germline V gene. The ends lost 1 base at V and 6 bases at J; junction bases unmatched: 13. The chain recombines TRBV4-2 with TRBJ2-1, with TRBD2 matching over 9 bases. The source of this sequence is a human patient who had received a solid organ transplant and had CMV disease. T cells may partly derive from the graft donor. The source was CD8+ T cells from blood, collected after autologous CMV-specific T cell therapy. CDR3 loop: CASSQGVLGREGLNEQFF. The CDR3 DNA sequence: TGTGCCAGCAGCCAAGGCGTCCTTGGGCGGGAGGGCCTCAATGAGCAGTTCTTC.